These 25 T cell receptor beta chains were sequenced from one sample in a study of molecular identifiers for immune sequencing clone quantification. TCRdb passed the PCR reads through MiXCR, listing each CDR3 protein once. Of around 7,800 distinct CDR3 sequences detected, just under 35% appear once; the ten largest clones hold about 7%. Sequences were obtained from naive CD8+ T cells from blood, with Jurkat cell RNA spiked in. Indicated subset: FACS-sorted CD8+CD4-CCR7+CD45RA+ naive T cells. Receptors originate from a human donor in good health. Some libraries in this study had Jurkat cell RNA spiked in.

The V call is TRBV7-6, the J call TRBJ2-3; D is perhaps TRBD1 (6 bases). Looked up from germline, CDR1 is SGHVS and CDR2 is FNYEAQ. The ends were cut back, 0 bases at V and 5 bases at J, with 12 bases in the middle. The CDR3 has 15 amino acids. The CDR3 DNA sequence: TGTGCCAGCAGCTTAGCTTTTCAGGGGCAAGATACGCAGTATTTT. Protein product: CASSLAFQGQDTQYF.

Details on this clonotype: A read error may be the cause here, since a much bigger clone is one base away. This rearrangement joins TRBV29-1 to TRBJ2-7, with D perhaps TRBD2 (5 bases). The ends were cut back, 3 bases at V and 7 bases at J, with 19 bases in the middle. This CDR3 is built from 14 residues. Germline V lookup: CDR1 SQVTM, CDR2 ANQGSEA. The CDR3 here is CSVDGQSLEGEQYF. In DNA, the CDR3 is TGCAGCGTTGATGGGCAGTCCCTAGAGGGAGAGCAGTACTTC.

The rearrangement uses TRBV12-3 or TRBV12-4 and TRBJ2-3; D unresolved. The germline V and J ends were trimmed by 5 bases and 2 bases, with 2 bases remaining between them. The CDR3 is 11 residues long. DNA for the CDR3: TGTGCCAGCAGTGTCACAGATACGCAGTATTTT. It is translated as CASSVTDTQYF.

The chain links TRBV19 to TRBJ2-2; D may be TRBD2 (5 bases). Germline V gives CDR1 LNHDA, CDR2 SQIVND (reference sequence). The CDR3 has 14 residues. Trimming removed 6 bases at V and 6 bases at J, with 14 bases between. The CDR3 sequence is CASSIRGLAGELFF. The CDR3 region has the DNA TGTGCCAGTAGCATCCGAGGGTTGGCCGGGGAGCTGTTTTTT.

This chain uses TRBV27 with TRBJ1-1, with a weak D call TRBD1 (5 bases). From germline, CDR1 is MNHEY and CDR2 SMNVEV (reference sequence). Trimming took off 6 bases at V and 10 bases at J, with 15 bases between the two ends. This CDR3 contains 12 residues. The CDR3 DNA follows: TGTGCCAGCAGGGCCATCGGGGCGGCAGCTTTCTTT. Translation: CASRAIGAAAFF.

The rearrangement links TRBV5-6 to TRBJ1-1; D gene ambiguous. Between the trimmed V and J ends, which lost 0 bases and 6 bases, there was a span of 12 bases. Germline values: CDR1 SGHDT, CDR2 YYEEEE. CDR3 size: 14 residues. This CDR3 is CASSLVAGRSEAFF. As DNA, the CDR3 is TGTGCCAGCAGCTTGGTGGCGGGGAGATCTGAAGCTTTCTTT. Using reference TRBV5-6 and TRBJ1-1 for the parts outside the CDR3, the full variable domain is DAGVTQSPTHLIKTRGQQVTLRCSPKSGHDTVSWYQQALGQGPQFIFQYYEEEERQRGNFPDRFSGHQFPNYSSELNVNALLLGDSALYLCASSLVAGRSEAFFGQGTRLTVV.

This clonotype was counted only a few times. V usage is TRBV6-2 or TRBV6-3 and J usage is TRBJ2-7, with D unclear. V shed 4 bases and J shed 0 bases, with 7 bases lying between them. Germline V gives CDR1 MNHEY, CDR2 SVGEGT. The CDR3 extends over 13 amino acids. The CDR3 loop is CASSFSTSYEQYF. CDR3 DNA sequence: TGTGCCAGCAGTTTCTCCACCTCCTACGAGCAGTACTTC.

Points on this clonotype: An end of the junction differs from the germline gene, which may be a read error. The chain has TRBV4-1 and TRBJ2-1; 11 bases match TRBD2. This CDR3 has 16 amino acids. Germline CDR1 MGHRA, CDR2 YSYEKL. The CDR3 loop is CARSQVFLAGGVEQFF. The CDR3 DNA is TGCGCCAGAAGCCAAGTATTTCTAGCGGGAGGTGTTGAGCAGTTCTTC.

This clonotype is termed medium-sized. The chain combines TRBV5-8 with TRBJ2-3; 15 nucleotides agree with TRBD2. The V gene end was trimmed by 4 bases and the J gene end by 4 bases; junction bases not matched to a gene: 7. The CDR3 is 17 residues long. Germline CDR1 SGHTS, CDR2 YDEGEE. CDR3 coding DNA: TGTGCCAGCAGCCCTGGACTAGCGGGAGGGCCAGCAGATACGCAGTATTTT. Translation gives CASSPGLAGGPADTQYF.

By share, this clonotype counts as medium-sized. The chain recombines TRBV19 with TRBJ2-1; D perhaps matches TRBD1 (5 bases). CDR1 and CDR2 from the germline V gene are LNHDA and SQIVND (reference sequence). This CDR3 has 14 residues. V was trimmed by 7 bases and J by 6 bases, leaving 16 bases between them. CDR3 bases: TGTGCCAGTACCTCCCTGGGGCCGATCAATGAGCAGTTCTTC. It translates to CASTSLGPINEQFF.

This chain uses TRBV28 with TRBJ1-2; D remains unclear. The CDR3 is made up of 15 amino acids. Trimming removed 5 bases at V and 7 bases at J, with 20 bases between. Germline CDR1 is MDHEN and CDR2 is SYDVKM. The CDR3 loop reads CASSQVELAAGGYTF. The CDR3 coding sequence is TGTGCCAGCAGTCAGGTCGAGTTGGCTGCGGGTGGCTACACCTTC.

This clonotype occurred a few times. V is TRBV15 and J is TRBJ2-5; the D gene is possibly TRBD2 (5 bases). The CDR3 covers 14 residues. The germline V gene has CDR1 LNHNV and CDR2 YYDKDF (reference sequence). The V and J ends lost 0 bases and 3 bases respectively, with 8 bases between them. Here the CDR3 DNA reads TGTGCCACCAGCAGAGATCACGGGGAAGAGACCCAGTACTTC. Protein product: CATSRDHGEETQYF.

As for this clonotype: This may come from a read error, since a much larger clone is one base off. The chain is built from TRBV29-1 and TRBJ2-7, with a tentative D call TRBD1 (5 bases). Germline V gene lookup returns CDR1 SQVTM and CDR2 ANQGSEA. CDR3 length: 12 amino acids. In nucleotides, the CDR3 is TGCGGCGTTGGGCAGGGTGGCTACGAGCAGTACTTC. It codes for CGVGQGGYEQYF.

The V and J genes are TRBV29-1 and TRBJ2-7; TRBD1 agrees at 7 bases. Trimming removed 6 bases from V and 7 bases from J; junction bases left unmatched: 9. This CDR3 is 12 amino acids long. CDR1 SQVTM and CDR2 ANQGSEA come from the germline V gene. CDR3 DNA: TGCAGCGTAGGCGAGGGGGCCAGGGAGCAGTACTTC. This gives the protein CSVGEGAREQYF.

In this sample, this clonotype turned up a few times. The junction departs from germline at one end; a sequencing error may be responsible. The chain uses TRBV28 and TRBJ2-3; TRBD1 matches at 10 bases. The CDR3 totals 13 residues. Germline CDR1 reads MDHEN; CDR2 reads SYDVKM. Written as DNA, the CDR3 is TGTGTCAGCACTTTCCGAGGACAGGGGGCGCAGTATTTT. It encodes CVSTFRGQGAQYF. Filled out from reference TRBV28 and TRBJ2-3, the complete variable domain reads DVKVTQSSRYLVKRTGEKVFLECVQDMDHENMFWYRQDPGLGLRLIYFSYDVKMKEKGDIPEGYSVSREKKERFSLILESASTNQTSMYLCVSTFRGQGAQYFGPGTRLTVL.

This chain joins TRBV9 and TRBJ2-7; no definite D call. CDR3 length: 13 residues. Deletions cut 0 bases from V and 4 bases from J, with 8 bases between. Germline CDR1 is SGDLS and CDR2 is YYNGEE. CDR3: CASSVDLRYEQYF. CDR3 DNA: TGTGCCAGCAGCGTAGACCTCCGGTACGAGCAGTACTTC.

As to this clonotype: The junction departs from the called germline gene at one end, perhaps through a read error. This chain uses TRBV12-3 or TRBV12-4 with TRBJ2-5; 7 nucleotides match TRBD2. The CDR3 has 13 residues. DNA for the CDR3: TGTGCCAGCACCCCCGGGAGGCAAGAGCCCCAGTACTTC. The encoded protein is CASTPGRQEPQYF.

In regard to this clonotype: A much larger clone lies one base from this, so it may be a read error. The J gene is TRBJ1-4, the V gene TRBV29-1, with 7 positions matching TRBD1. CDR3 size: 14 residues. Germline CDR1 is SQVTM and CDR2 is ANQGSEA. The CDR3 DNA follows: TGCAGCGCCCCGGAGGGGACAGCTAATGAAAAACTGGTTTTT. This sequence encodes CSAPEGTANEKLVF.

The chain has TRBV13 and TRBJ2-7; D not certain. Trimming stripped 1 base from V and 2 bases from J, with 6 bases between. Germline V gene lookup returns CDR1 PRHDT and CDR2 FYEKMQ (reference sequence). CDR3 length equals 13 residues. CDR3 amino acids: CASSLAGTYEQYF. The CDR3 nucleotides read TGTGCCAGCAGCTTAGCCGGAACCTACGAGCAGTACTTC.

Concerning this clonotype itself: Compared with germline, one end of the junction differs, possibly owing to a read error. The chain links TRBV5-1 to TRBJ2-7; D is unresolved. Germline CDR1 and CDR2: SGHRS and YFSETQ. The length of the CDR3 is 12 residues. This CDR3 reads CASSFPPYEQYF. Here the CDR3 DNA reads TGTGCCAGCAGCTTCCCCCCGTACGAGCAGTACTTC.

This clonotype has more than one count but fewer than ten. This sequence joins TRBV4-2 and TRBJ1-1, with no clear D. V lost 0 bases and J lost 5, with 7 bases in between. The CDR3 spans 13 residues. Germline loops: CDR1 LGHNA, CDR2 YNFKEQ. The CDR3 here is CASSQDTGTEAFF. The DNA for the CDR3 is TGTGCCAGCAGCCAAGACACGGGGACTGAAGCTTTCTTT.

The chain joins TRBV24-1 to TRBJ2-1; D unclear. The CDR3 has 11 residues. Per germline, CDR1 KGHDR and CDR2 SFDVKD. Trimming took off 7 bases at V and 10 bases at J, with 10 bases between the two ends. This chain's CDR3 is CATRQLGEQFF. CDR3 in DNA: TGTGCCACCAGGCAGCTCGGAGAGCAGTTCTTC.

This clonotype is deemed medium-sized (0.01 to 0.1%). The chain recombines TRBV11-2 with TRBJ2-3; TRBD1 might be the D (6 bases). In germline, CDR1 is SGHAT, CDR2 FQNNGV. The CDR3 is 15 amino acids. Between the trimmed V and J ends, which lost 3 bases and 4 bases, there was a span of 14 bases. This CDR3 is CASSFPGNRADTQYF. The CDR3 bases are TGTGCCAGCAGCTTCCCGGGGAACAGGGCAGATACGCAGTATTTT.

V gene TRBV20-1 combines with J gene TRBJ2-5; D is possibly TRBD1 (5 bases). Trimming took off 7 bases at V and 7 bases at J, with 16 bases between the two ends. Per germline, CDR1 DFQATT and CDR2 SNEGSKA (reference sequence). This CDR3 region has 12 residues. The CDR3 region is CSVPTAKVTQYF. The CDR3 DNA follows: TGCAGTGTCCCGACAGCGAAAGTGACCCAGTACTTC.

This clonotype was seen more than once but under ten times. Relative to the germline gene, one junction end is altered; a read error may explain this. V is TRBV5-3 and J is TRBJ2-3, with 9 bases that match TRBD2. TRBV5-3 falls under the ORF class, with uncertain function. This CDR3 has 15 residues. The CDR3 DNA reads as TGTGCCAGCAGCTTGCCTAGCGGGATGACAGGTACGCAGTATTTT. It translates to CASSLPSGMTGTQYF.